Sequencing of this TCR beta chain was carried out in a study of control samples from healthy donors and cancer patients. Profiling relied on immunoSEQ multiplex PCR, and the TCRdb table lists in-frame clones only, not all of them. The sample lists 95,000 to 100,000 clones, 85% to 90% occurring once. The germline V and J ends were trimmed by 4 bases and 7 bases, with 22 bases remaining between them. The CDR3 runs 16 residues. Germline lookup yields CDR1 MDHEN and CDR2 SYDVKM. The sequencing sample was made of blood. This receptor was identified in a man aged 25 to 45 in good health. This rearrangement joins TRBV28 to TRBJ1-2; possible D gene TRBD1, 6 bases. CDR3 protein: CASSYLSGGLALGYTF. The CDR3, as DNA: TGTGCCAGCAGTTACCTAAGTGGGGGCCTGGCCCTTGGCTACACCTTC.